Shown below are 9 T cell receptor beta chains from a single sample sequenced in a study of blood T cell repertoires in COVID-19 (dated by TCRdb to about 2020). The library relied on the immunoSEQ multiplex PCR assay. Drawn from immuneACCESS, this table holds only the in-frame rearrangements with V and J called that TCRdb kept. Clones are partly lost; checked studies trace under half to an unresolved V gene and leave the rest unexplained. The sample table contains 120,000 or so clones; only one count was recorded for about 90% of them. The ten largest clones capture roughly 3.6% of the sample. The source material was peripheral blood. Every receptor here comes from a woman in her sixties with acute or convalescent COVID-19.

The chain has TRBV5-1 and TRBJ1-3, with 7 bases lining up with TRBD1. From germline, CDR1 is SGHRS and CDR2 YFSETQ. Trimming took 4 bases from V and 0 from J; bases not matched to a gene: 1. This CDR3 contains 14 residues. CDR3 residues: CASSGDSSGNTIYF. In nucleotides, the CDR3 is TGCGCCAGCAGCGGGGACAGCTCTGGAAACACCATATATTTT.

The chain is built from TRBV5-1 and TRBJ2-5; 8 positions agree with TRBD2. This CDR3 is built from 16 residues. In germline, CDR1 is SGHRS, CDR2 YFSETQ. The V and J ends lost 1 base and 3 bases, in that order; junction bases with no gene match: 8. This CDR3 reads CASSLNIGRAEETQYF. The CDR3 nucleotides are TGCGCCAGCAGCTTGAACATCGGGAGGGCCGAAGAGACCCAGTACTTC.

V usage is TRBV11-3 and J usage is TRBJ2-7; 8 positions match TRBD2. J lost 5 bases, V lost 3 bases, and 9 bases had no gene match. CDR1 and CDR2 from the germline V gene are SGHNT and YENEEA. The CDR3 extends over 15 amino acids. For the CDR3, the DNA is TGTGCCAGCAGCTTCGGAGCGGGAGCAAGCCACGAGCAGTACTTC. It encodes CASSFGAGASHEQYF.

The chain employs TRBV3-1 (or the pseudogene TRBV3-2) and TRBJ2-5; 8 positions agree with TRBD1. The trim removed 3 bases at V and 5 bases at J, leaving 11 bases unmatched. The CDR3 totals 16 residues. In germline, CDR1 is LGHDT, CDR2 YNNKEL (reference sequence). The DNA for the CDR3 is TGTGCCAGCAGCCAGGGGGGTAGACAGGGGAGGGAGACCCAGTACTTC. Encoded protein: CASSQGGRQGRETQYF.

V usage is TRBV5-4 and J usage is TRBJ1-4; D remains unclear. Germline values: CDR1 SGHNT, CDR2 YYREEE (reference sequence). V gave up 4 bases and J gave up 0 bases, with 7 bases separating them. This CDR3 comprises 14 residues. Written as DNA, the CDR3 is TGTGCCAGCAGCGCAGATGCAACTAATGAAAAACTGTTTTTT. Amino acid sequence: CASSADATNEKLFF.

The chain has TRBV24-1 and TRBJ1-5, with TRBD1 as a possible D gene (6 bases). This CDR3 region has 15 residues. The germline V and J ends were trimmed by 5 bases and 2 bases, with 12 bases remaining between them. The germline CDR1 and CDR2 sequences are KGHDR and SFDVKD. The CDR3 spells CATSGAGAGNQPQHF. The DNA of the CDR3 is TGTGCCACCAGTGGGGCAGGGGCGGGCAATCAGCCCCAGCATTTT.

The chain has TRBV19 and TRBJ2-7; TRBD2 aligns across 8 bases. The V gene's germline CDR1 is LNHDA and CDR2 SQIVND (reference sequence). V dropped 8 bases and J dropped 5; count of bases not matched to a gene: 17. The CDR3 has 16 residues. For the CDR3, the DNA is TGTGCCAGTCGCCCCCCCGGGACTAGACGGGACCACGAGCAGTACTTC. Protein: CASRPPGTRRDHEQYF.

The CDR3 loop reads CAIGTGVQPQHF. The DNA of the CDR3 is TGTGCCATCGGGACAGGGGTTCAGCCCCAGCATTTT. The rearrangement links TRBV28 to TRBJ1-5; 10 bases agree with TRBD1. The V segment lost 10 bases and the J segment 6 bases; nucleotides outside the gene matches: 3. Per germline, CDR1 MDHEN and CDR2 SYDVKM. The CDR3 spans 12 residues.

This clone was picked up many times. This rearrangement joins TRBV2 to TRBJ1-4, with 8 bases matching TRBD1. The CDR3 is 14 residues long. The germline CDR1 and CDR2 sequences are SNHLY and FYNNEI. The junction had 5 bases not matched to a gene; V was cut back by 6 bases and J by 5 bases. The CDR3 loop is CASRDRVGNEKLFF. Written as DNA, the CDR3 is TGTGCCAGCAGGGACAGGGTGGGCAATGAAAAACTGTTTTTT.